This T cell receptor (beta chain) was retrieved from a study of cytomegalovirus exposure and HLA in healthy donors. Primers: 60 Vbeta forward and 13 Jbeta reverse. Measured with immunoSEQ multiplex PCR; TCRdb has only the in-frame clones, and not every one. The table has about 94,000 clones, about 68% seen once. This clone was found a few times. V was cut by 3 bases and J by 5 bases, with 16 bases left in between. The CDR3 totals 15 residues. The germline gives CDR1 LGHNA, CDR2 YNFKEQ. The sequenced sample consisted of PBMCs. The chain carries TRBV4-2 and TRBJ1-1; tentatively, D is TRBD1 (6 bases). The TCR originated in a man aged 25-45 years in good health and CMV-seropositive. The CDR3 region has the DNA TGTGCCAGCAGCCACCCCAGGGTAGGGACAACTGAAGCTTTCTTT. This gives the protein CASSHPRVGTTEAFF.